The T cell receptor (beta chain) under discussion was sequenced for a study of human T cells and chemical hapten exposure. This clonotype was detected many times. Germline V gene sequence: CDR1 SGHNT, CDR2 YYREEE (reference sequence). The V end lost 4 bases, the J end lost 1 base, and 7 bases lay between the germline ends. The CDR3 consists of 13 residues. TCRdb reprocessed the 5' RACE reads via MiXCR and lists one record per CDR3 protein. The sample consists of more than 140,000 distinct CDR3 sequences, roughly 4.1% of them appearing once. From whole blood left unfractionated, total RNA was extracted.

The J gene is TRBJ2-3, the V gene TRBV5-4; no reliable D call. This receptor was taken from a female donor in good health. The CDR3 protein is CASSVPGTDTQYF. CDR3 nucleotides: TGTGCCAGCAGCGTGCCAGGCACAGATACGCAGTATTTT.